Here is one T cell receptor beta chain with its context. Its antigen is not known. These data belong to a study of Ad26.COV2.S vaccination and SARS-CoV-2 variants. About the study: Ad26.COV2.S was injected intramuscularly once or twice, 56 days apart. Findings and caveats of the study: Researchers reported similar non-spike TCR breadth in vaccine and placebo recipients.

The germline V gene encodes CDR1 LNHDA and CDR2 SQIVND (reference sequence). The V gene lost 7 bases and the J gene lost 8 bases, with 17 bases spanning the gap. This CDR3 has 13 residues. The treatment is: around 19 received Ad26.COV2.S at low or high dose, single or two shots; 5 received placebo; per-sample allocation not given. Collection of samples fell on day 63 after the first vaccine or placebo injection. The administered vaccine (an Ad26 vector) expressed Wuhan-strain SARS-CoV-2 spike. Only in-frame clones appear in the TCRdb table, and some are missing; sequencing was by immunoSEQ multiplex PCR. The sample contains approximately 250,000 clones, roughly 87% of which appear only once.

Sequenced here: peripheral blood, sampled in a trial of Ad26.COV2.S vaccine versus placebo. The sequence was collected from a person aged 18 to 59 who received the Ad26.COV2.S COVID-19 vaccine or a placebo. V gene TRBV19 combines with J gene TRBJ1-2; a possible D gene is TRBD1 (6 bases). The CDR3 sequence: CASKDRDKQGYTF. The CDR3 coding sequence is TGTGCCAGTAAAGACCGGGACAAACAGGGCTACACCTTC.